The T cell receptor (beta chain) described here comes from a study of T-cell reconstitution after alpha-beta-depleted transplantation in children. Preparation of the TCRbeta library was carried out with unique molecular identifiers. TCRdb re-called the PCR reads through MiXCR, storing one row per CDR3 protein. The data hold more than 150,000 distinct CDR3 sequences, with over 5.5% observed a single time. The CDR3 extends over 15 amino acids. Trimming removed 1 base at V and 4 bases at J, with 12 bases between. CDR1 is SGHVS and CDR2 is FQNEAQ in the germline V gene. This receptor was identified in a human donor who donated a stem cell graft to a child with Wiskott-Aldrich syndrome. Specimen: PBMCs from the stem cell graft donor, collected from the stem cell graft. The chain links TRBV7-8 to TRBJ2-3; possibly TRBD1 or TRBD2 for D (6 bases each). The CDR3, as DNA: TGTGCCAGCAGCTTAGATGGGGGCGGGGCAGATACGCAGTATTTT. Its translation is CASSLDGGGADTQYF.